This entry features one T cell receptor beta chain sequence. Antigen specificity is unknown. Different DNA sequences within this sample yield the same CDR3. The sample belongs to a study of shared clonotypes between healthy human individuals. Study-wide findings and caveats: The study sampled only blood, and tissue repertoires likely differ.

The protocol was immunoSEQ multiplex PCR, while the TCRdb copy is restricted to in-frame clones and leaves out a portion. Found here are 2 million to 2.5 million clones, nearly 97% of them singletons; the top ten hold 0.1% to 0.15%. The sequenced sample consisted of naive CD4+ T cells sorted from blood. Documented subset: CD45RA+ positively selected. The TCR sequence derives from a man aged 18 to 35 in good health.

The CDR3 nucleotides read TGTGCCAGTAGTATCCGGGGACAGGGTAACACTGAAGCTTTCTTT. Protein product: CASSIRGQGNTEAFF. The chain recombines TRBV19 with TRBJ1-1; 9 nucleotides line up with TRBD1. V lost 3 bases and J lost 2; bases outside the gene matches: 4. The CDR3 loop spans 15 amino acids. Germline values: CDR1 LNHDA, CDR2 SQIVND (reference sequence).